This TCR beta chain appears in the sequencing data of a study of brain T cells in children with intractable seizures. Clones were read by immunoSEQ multiplex PCR, and TCRdb kept only the in-frame ones, dropping some. The sample carries approximately 77,000 clones, about 93% recorded once. This CDR3 has 13 amino acids. Trimming removed 2 bases at V and 2 bases at J, with 6 bases between. Per germline, CDR1 MNHEY and CDR2 SVGAGI. The genes are TRBV6-5 and TRBJ1-1; TRBD1 might be the D (5 bases). The sequence was collected from a boy younger than two with tuberous sclerosis and intractable seizures. The source material was peripheral blood, sampled at surgery. As DNA, the CDR3 is TGTGCCAGCAGTTACAGGGGAAACACTGAAGCTTTCTTT. It yields the protein CASSYRGNTEAFF.